The 7 T cell receptor beta chains reported below all come from one sample, sequenced in a study of blood T cell repertoires in COVID-19. The method was immunoSEQ multiplex PCR; TCRdb's version includes in-frame clones alone and lacks a portion of them. The table lists roughly 33,000 clones, 75% to 90% of them singletons. The material sequenced was peripheral blood. The origin of the receptors is a man older than 75 with active COVID-19.

The CDR3 sequence: CASSPIGGLDVAGELFF. CDR3 bases: TGTGCCAGCAGCCCCATTGGGGGACTAGATGTAGCCGGGGAGCTGTTTTTT. The chain has TRBV7-6 and TRBJ2-2; 8 bases fit TRBD2. V lost 5 bases and J lost 6; bases outside the gene matches: 14. Germline-derived CDR1 and CDR2 are SGHVS and FNYEAQ. The CDR3 loop spans 17 amino acids.

This chain links TRBV28 with TRBJ1-5, with D maybe TRBD1 (5 bases). Germline lookup yields CDR1 MDHEN and CDR2 SYDVKM. V shed 4 bases and J shed 3 bases, with 10 bases lying between them. The CDR3 consists of 14 residues. CDR3 DNA: TGTGCCAGCAGTTGGCGGGGGAACAATCAGCCCCAGCATTTT. It specifies CASSWRGNNQPQHF.

The chain joins TRBV6-5 to TRBJ1-5; 8 bases align to TRBD1. Unmatched junction bases numbered 3, after V lost 5 bases and J lost 0 bases. The CDR3 has 15 amino acids. Germline loops: CDR1 MNHEY, CDR2 SVGAGI. The CDR3 reads CASSRDRLSNQPQHF. The CDR3 nucleotides read TGTGCCAGCAGTCGGGACAGGCTTAGCAATCAGCCCCAGCATTTT.

The V gene is TRBV25-1, the J gene TRBJ2-7; 7 nucleotides agree with TRBD1. Germline CDR1 MGHDK, CDR2 SYGVNS. This CDR3 contains 14 residues. Trimming removed 2 bases from V and 0 bases from J; junction bases left unmatched: 1. CDR3: CASSEGTASYEQYF. The CDR3 DNA sequence: TGTGCCAGCAGTGAAGGGACAGCCTCCTACGAGCAGTACTTC.

The rearrangement joins TRBV27 to TRBJ2-7, with 12 bases fitting TRBD1. CDR3 length equals 13 residues. The V segment lost 8 bases and the J segment 7 bases; nucleotides outside the gene matches: 6. Germline V gives CDR1 MNHEY, CDR2 SMNVEV (reference sequence). CDR3 in DNA: TGTGCCAGCCGGGGACAGGGGGCGAGGGAGCAGTACTTC. Amino acid sequence: CASRGQGAREQYF.

The V and J genes are TRBV9 and TRBJ2-3, with TRBD1 identical over 7 bases. The CDR3 loop spans 16 amino acids. CDR1 is SGDLS, CDR2 YYNGEE, per germline. V lost 5 bases and J lost 4; bases outside the gene matches: 13. This chain's CDR3 is CASSVPRTGLPDTQYF. CDR3 bases: TGTGCCAGCAGTGTACCACGGACAGGTCTCCCAGATACGCAGTATTTT.

The chain joins TRBV30 to TRBJ1-2, with 7 bases lining up with TRBD1. CDR1 and CDR2 (germline): GTSNPN, SVGIG (reference sequence). Germline trimming cut 2 bases from V and 8 bases from J; bases unmatched to any gene: 5. This CDR3 is built from 12 residues. The chain's CDR3 is CAWSPQDRGYTF. CDR3 coding DNA: TGTGCCTGGAGTCCACAGGACAGGGGCTACACCTTC. Supplemented by reference TRBV30 and TRBJ1-2, the full variable domain reads SQTIHQWPATLVQPVGSPLSLECTVEGTSNPNLYWYRQAAGRGLQLLFYSVGIGQISSEVPQNLSASRPQDRQFILSSKKLLLSDSGFYLCAWSPQDRGYTFGSGTRLTVV.